This T cell receptor beta chain was retrieved from a study of CD8 T cells in ankylosing spondylitis. This clonotype was seen ten or more times. TCRdb reprocessed the 5' RACE reads with MiXCR, giving one entry per CDR3 protein. This table has roughly 240,000 distinct CDR3 sequences, 8% to 10% appearing once. This receptor was identified in a female donor with ankylosing spondylitis or in good health (not recorded which). Sequencing was performed on blood, either unsorted or a sorted T cell fraction (not recorded which).

The CDR3 DNA follows: TGTGCCAGCAATTGGAGGAACACTGAAGCTTTCTTT. It yields the protein CASNWRNTEAFF. This chain connects TRBV2 to TRBJ1-1; D not resolved. The CDR3 covers 12 residues. CDR1 SNHLY and CDR2 FYNNEI come from the germline V gene. The V gene lost 7 bases and the J gene lost 1 base, with 7 bases spanning the gap.